This TCR beta chain was found in a study of metastatic and nonmetastatic thyroid tumors. Study in general: Malignant thyroid and benign thyroid patients provided blood and tumor or nodule tissue whose repertoires were compared. Findings and caveats of the study: It was reported that TCR beta diversity was significantly higher in malignant thyroid tumors than benign nodules, in blood and tumor.

The germline gives CDR1 DFQATT, CDR2 SNEGSKA (reference sequence). CDR3 length: 16 amino acids. V lost 0 bases to trimming and J lost 4 bases; unmatched junction nucleotides: 10. This clone was picked up many times. The target antigen is unknown. The same CDR3 is also encoded by other DNA sequences in this sample. Among the patients, none had received any treatment before thyroid surgery. In the original processing: CDR3 was compared across clinicopathological groups, and the resulting differences were used to build a distant-metastasis classifier for papillary thyroid cancer. From the PCR reads, TCRdb re-called clones with MiXCR. For this entry, the V and J calls and clone size follow TCRdb and not the study's own pipeline. The sample comprises about 28,000 clones, less than 25% of which are singletons, and under 2.5% rests with the top ten.

Sample: blood. The TCR was taken from a female donor with papillary thyroid cancer or a benign thyroid nodule (not recorded which). Some clones in this sample may be carry-over from other donors' samples. The chain links TRBV20-1 to TRBJ1-2, with TRBD1 identical over 8 bases. This CDR3 is CSARDGISGGPYGYTF. DNA for the CDR3: TGCAGTGCTAGAGATGGAATTTCAGGGGGCCCCTATGGCTACACCTTC.